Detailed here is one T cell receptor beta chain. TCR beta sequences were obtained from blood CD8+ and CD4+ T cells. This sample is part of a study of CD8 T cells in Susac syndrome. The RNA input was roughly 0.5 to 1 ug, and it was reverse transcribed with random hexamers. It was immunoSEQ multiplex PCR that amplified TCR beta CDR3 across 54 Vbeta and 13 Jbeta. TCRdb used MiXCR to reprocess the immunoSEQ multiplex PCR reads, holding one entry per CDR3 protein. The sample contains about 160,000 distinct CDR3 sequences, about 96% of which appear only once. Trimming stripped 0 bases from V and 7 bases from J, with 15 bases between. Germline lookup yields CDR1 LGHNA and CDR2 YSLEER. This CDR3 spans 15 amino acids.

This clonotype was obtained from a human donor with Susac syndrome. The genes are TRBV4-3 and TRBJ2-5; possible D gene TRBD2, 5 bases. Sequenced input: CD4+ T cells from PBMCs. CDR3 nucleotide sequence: TGCGCCAGCAGCCAAGATGGGAGCGGCTCTTCGACCCAGTACTTC. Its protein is CASSQDGSGSSTQYF.